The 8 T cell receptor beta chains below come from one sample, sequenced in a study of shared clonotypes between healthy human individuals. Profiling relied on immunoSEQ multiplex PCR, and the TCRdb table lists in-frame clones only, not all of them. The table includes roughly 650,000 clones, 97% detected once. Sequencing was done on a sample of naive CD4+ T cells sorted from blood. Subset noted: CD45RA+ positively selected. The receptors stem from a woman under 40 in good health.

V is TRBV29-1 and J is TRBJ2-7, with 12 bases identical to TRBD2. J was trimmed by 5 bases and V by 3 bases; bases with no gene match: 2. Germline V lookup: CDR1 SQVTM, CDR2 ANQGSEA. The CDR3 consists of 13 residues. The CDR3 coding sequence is TGCAGCGTTGAGGGACTAGCGGGCGACGAGCAGTACTTC. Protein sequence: CSVEGLAGDEQYF.

For the CDR3, the DNA is TGTGCCAGCAGTGAACAGGCAGGGGGCAACACTGAAGCTTTCTTT. It yields the protein CASSEQAGGNTEAFF. The chain recombines TRBV2 with TRBJ1-1; TRBD1 agrees at 8 bases. The V gene's germline CDR1 is SNHLY and CDR2 FYNNEI. V was pared by 2 bases and J by 2 bases, with 4 bases of the junction left unmatched. The CDR3 has 15 residues.

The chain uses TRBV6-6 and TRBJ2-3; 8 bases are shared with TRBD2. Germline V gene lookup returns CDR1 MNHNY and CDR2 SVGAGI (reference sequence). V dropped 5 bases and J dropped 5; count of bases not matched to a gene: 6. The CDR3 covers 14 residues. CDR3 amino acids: CASSPAGGEDTQYF. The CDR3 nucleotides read TGTGCCAGCAGTCCCGCGGGGGGCGAAGATACGCAGTATTTT.

The CDR3 nucleotides read TGTGCCAGTAGTTCTGTAAACCAAGAGACCCAGTACTTC. This encodes CASSSVNQETQYF. This chain connects TRBV19 to TRBJ2-5; D is unclear. V lost 5 bases and J 0 bases, leaving 7 bases between the germline ends. From germline, CDR1 is LNHDA and CDR2 SQIVND (reference sequence). The CDR3 is made up of 13 amino acids.

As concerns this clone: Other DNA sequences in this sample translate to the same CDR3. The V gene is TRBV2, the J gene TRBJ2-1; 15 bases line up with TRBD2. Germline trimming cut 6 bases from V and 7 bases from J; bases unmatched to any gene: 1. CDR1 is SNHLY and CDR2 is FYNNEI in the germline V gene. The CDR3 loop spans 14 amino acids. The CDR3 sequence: CASRGLAGGNEQFF. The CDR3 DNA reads TGTGCCAGCAGGGGACTAGCGGGAGGAAATGAGCAGTTCTTC. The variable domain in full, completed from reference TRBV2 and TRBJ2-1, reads EPEVTQTPSHQVTQMGQEVILRCVPISNHLYFYWYRQILGQKVEFLVSFYNNEISEKSEIFDDQFSVERPDGSNFTLKIRSTKLEDSAMYFCASRGLAGGNEQFFGPGTRLTVL.

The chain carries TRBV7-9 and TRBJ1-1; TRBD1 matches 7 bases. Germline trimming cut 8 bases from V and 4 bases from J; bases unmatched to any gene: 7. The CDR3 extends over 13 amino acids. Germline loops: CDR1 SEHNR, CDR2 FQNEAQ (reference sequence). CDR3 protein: CASRPQGSTEAFF. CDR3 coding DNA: TGTGCCAGCCGACCACAGGGGAGCACTGAAGCTTTCTTT.

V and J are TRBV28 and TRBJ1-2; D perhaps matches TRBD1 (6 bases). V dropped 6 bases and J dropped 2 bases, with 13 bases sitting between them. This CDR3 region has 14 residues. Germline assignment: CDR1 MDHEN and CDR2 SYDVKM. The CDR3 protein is CASRAGDRNYGYTF. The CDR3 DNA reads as TGTGCCAGCAGGGCAGGGGACCGAAACTATGGCTACACCTTC.

The CDR3 DNA reads TGTGCCAGCAGCCGCGGGGGGACTAGCGGAGCAGCTAGCACAGATACGCAGTATTTT. It translates to CASSRGGTSGAASTDTQYF. The genes are TRBV11-2 and TRBJ2-3; 11 nucleotides match TRBD2. V trimming: 5 bases; J trimming: 0 bases; junction bases outside the gene matches: 13. Germline CDR1 SGHAT, CDR2 FQNNGV. The CDR3 sequence is 19 residues long.